The clone carrying this T cell receptor (beta chain) was seen more than once but under ten times. Losses at the gene ends were 3 bases for V and 3 bases for J; bases not matched to a gene: 5. The CDR3 length is 16 residues. Looked up from germline, CDR1 is SEHNR and CDR2 is FQNEAQ (reference sequence). This entry comes from a study of blood T cell repertoires in COVID-19. Enrolled during active infection, Seattle patients were then followed longitudinally. Authors' analysis steps: Amplifying reference gene primers gave estimates of nucleated cell counts. Sequencing used immunoSEQ multiplex PCR; TCRdb keeps in-frame clones, though not all of them. V, J and clone size are taken as reported in that table, and D and trimming were inferred from the DNA itself. This sample yields about 40,000 clones, of which about 90% are seen a single time; roughly 5% belongs to the top ten.

The gene calls are TRBV7-9 and TRBJ2-2, with 9 bases identical to TRBD2. The receptor was isolated from a man in his 60s with COVID-19, enrolled during active disease. Sequenced input: peripheral blood. In DNA form, the CDR3 reads TGTGCCAGCAGCTTCGGTAGCGGGAGTGACACCGGGGAGCTGTTTTTT. Residues: CASSFGSGSDTGELFF.